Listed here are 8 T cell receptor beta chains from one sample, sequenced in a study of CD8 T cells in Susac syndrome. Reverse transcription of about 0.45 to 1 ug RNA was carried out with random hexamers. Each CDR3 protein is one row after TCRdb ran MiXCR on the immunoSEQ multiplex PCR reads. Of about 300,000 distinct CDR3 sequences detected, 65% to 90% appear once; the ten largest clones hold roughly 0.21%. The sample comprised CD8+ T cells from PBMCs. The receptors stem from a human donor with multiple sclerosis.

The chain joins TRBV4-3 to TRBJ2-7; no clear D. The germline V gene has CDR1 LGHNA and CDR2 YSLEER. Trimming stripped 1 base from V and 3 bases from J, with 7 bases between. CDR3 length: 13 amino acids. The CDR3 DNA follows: TGCGCCAGCAGCCAAGGCCTCAACTACGAGCAGTACTTC. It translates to CASSQGLNYEQYF.

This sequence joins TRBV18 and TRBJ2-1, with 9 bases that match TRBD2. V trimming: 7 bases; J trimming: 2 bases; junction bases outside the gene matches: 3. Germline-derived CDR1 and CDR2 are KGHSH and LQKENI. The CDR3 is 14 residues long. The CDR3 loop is CASLAGVAYNEQFF. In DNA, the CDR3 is TGTGCCAGCTTAGCGGGAGTTGCCTACAATGAGCAGTTCTTC.

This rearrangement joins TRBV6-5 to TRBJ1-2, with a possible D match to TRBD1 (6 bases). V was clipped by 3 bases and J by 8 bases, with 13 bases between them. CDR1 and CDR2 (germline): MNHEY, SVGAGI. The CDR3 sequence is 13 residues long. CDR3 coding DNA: TGTGCCAGCAGTTATGAATTAACAGGGGGCTACACCTTC. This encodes CASSYELTGGYTF.

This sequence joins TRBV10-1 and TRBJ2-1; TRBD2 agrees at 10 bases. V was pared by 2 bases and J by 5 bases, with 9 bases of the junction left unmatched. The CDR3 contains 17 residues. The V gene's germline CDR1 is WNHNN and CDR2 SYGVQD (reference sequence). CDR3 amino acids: CASSEHPSGSIHNEQFF. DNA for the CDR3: TGCGCCAGCAGTGAGCACCCTAGCGGGAGTATCCACAATGAGCAGTTCTTC.

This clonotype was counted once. The CDR3: CASSFSNSGLAGISYNEQFF. CDR3 DNA sequence: TGTGCCAGCAGTTTTTCGAATTCGGGACTAGCGGGAATATCCTACAATGAGCAGTTCTTC. This chain joins TRBV6-9 and TRBJ2-1; 13 positions agree with TRBD2. This CDR3 comprises 20 residues. V was pared by 4 bases and J by 1 base, with 13 bases of the junction left unmatched. The germline V gene encodes CDR1 MNHGY and CDR2 SVAAGI.

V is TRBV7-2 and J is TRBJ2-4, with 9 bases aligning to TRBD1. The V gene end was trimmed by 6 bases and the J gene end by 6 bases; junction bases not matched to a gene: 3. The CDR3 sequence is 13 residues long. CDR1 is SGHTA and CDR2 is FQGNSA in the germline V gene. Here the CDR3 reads CASSRQGGNIQYF. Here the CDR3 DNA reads TGTGCCAGCAGTCGACAGGGGGGAAACATTCAGTACTTC.

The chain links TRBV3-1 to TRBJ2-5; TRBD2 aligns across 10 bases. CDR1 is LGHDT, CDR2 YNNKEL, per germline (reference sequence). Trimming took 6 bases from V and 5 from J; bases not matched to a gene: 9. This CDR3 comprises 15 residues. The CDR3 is CASRGLLAGVETQYF. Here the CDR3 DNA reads TGTGCCAGCAGAGGACTGCTAGCGGGAGTGGAGACCCAGTACTTC.

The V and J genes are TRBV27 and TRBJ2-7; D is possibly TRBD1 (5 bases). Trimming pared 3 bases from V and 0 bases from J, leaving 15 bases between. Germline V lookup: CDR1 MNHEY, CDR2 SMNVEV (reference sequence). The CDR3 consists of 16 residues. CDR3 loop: CASSFMGSRDSYEQYF. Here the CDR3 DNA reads TGTGCCAGCAGTTTTATGGGGTCCAGGGACTCCTACGAGCAGTACTTC.